The next 24 T cell receptor beta chains were all read from a single sample in a study of response to subunit inactivated influenza vaccine. One entry per CDR3 protein results from TCRdb running MiXCR on the RT-PCR reads. The table has some 500,000 distinct CDR3 sequences, under 15% seen once; the top ten hold around 13%. This specimen was PBMCs from blood, taken more than 35 days after vaccination. The receptors derive from a man aged 50-60 years who received an inactivated influenza vaccine.

This clonotype came up a few times. This chain uses TRBV7-2 with TRBJ2-3; 14 bases match TRBD2. The CDR3 totals 17 residues. In germline, CDR1 is SGHTA, CDR2 FQGNSA. Unmatched junction bases numbered 9, after V lost 5 bases and J lost 5 bases. This CDR3 reads CASSLLRTSGRQDTQYF. CDR3 in DNA: TGTGCCAGCAGCCTACTTCGGACTAGCGGGAGGCAAGATACGCAGTATTTT.

This clonotype was counted at least ten times. V gene TRBV5-6 combines with J gene TRBJ2-1; TRBD2 matches 7 bases. Germline-derived CDR1 and CDR2 are SGHDT and YYEEEE. The CDR3 has 18 residues. Trimming took 3 bases from V and 0 from J; bases not matched to a gene: 12. The CDR3 bases are TGTGCCAGCAGCTCCCCCGACAGCGGGGAGTACTCCTACAATGAGCAGTTCTTC. As protein: CASSSPDSGEYSYNEQFF.

This clonotype was observed many times. The rearrangement uses TRBV21-1 and TRBJ2-1; the DNA was not compared with TRBD1, the D call given in the table. TRBV21-1 is labeled a pseudogene. The CDR3 spans 14 residues. The CDR3 region has the DNA TGTGCCAGCGGTCTTCCCAGGGGCCACAATGAGCAGTTCTTC. This sequence encodes CASGLPRGHNEQFF.

This clonotype was observed many times. The chain recombines TRBV29-1 with TRBJ2-7, with 8 bases fitting TRBD1. Germline CDR1 is SQVTM and CDR2 is ANQGSEA. V lost 1 base, J lost 4 bases, and 6 bases stayed unmatched. The CDR3 loop spans 14 amino acids. The CDR3 protein is CSVEARGQDYEQYF. In DNA form, the CDR3 reads TGCAGCGTTGAAGCCAGGGGGCAAGATTACGAGCAGTACTTC.

CDR3 residues: CASSAASGGNTGELFF. The CDR3 DNA is TGCGCCAGCAGCGCCGCTAGCGGGGGAAACACCGGGGAGCTGTTTTTT. This sequence joins TRBV5-1 and TRBJ2-2, with 10 positions matching TRBD2. The trim removed 4 bases at V and 2 bases at J, leaving 5 bases unmatched. Germline V CDR1 and CDR2: SGHRS, YFSETQ. The CDR3 spans 16 residues.

This clonotype was observed many times. This sequence joins TRBV6-1 and TRBJ1-5, with D possibly being TRBD1 (5 bases). Trimming took off 6 bases at V and 9 bases at J, with 18 bases between the two ends. This CDR3 has 14 residues. Germline CDR1 and CDR2: MNHNS and SASEGT. The DNA of the CDR3 is TGTGCCAGCAGCCCGGGGGGGGTTCGTGTGCCCCAGCATTTT. Translated: CASSPGGVRVPQHF.

This clonotype was detected only a few times. The CDR3 spells CASSQPADTQYF. CDR3 DNA: TGTGCCAGCAGCCAACCCGCGGATACGCAGTATTTT. This chain links TRBV3-1 with TRBJ2-3; no firm D call. The V gene's germline CDR1 is LGHDT and CDR2 YNNKEL (reference sequence). V dropped 2 bases and J dropped 6 bases, with 6 bases sitting between them. CDR3 length equals 12 residues.

This clonotype was counted a few times. The chain employs TRBV21-1 and TRBJ2-2; TRBD2 reflects the table's D call only, with no check against the DNA. TRBV21-1 has pseudogene status. The CDR3 runs to 17 residues. The CDR3: CASSKSGGDLVTGELFF. The CDR3 DNA is TGTGCCAGCAGCAAATCAGGAGGGGATCTGGTGACCGGGGAGCTGTTTTTT.

In its sample, this clonotype was seen a few times. This chain uses TRBV5-1 with TRBJ2-3; D may be TRBD1 or TRBD2 (5 bases each). Germline CDR1 and CDR2: SGHRS and YFSETQ. The CDR3 totals 15 residues. V lost 4 bases to trimming and J lost 6 bases, with 18 bases between them. CDR3 sequence reads: CASSSLPGGPDTQYF. The CDR3, as DNA: TGCGCCAGCAGCAGCTTACCTGGGGGACCCGATACGCAGTATTTT.

V gene TRBV10-3 combines with J gene TRBJ2-7; the D is unclear. This CDR3 contains 11 residues. CDR1 and CDR2 from the germline V gene are ENHRY and SYGVKD. V lost 6 bases and J 7 bases, leaving 10 bases between the germline ends. The CDR3 DNA sequence: TGTGCCATCAGAAACTCGGTGGAGCAGTACTTC. Its protein product is CAIRNSVEQYF.

This clonotype was seen a handful of times. The CDR3 loop is CASSFSAGGNEKLFF. For the CDR3, the DNA is TGTGCCAGCAGCTTTAGTGCCGGGGGGAATGAAAAACTGTTTTTT. The gene calls are TRBV7-2 and TRBJ1-4; D is perhaps TRBD1 (5 bases). Germline V gene data show CDR1 as SGHTA and CDR2 as FQGNSA. Deletions cut 3 bases from V and 5 bases from J, with 13 bases between. The CDR3 is 15 residues long.

This chain connects TRBV6-1 to TRBJ1-1; D might be TRBD1 (5 bases). This CDR3 comprises 15 residues. Germline CDR1 MNHNS, CDR2 SASEGT. V dropped 5 bases and J dropped 7 bases, with 20 bases sitting between them. For the CDR3, the DNA is TGTGCCAGCAGTAGGGGACTGGGGGGAGGTATTGAAGCTTTCTTT. Protein: CASSRGLGGGIEAFF.

The CDR3, as DNA: TGTGCCAGCTCACTTCAGGGTCCCGGCACAGATACGCAGTATTTT. It yields the protein CASSLQGPGTDTQYF. This chain uses TRBV18 with TRBJ2-3, with D possibly matching TRBD1 (5 bases). The CDR3 runs 15 residues. V lost 4 bases to trimming and J lost 1 base, with 12 bases between them. Germline CDR1 reads KGHSH; CDR2 reads LQKENI.

The chain uses TRBV12-3 or TRBV12-4 and TRBJ1-2, with D perhaps TRBD1 (5 bases). The CDR3 length is 14 residues. Trimming took 3 bases from V and 0 from J, leaving 8 bases between them. This CDR3 is CASSFRVTNYGYTF. As DNA, the CDR3 is TGTGCCAGCAGTTTCAGGGTGACTAACTATGGCTACACCTTC.

The gene calls are TRBV27 and TRBJ2-5; TRBD1 aligns across 7 bases. The germline V gene encodes CDR1 MNHEY and CDR2 SMNVEV (reference sequence). Trimming took 7 bases from V and 2 from J; bases not matched to a gene: 13. The length of the CDR3 is 16 residues. This CDR3 is CASTTTGRDRQETQYF. The CDR3 DNA follows: TGTGCCAGCACCACCACGGGCAGGGACAGACAAGAGACCCAGTACTTC.

This rearrangement joins TRBV12-3 or TRBV12-4 to TRBJ2-3; TRBD1 might be the D (6 bases). The length of the CDR3 is 14 residues. Trimming left V 7 bases short and J 3 bases short, with 14 bases between. This CDR3 reads CASKFRGTTDTQYF. CDR3 sequence (DNA): TGTGCCAGCAAGTTCAGAGGGACAACAGATACGCAGTATTTT.

The V and J genes are TRBV15 and TRBJ2-1; no reliable D call. V was pared by 1 base and J by 2 bases, with 12 bases between. The CDR3 contains 16 residues. Germline V gene sequence: CDR1 LNHNV, CDR2 YYDKDF (reference sequence). The CDR3: CATSRGPETPYNEQFF. In nucleotides, the CDR3 is TGTGCCACCAGCAGAGGTCCCGAAACTCCCTACAATGAGCAGTTCTTC.

The chain links TRBV7-2 to TRBJ1-6; D may be TRBD1 (5 bases). The CDR3 has 13 residues. Trimming left V 7 bases short and J 6 bases short, with 10 bases between. In germline, CDR1 is SGHTA, CDR2 FQGNSA. The CDR3 reads CASNRGGNSPLHF. The CDR3 DNA reads TGTGCCAGCAACCGTGGGGGTAATTCACCCCTCCACTTT.

This clonotype appeared many times. The rearrangement uses TRBV20-1 and TRBJ2-5; D gene uncertain. Germline V gene data show CDR1 as DFQATT and CDR2 as SNEGSKA (reference sequence). The CDR3 sequence is 11 residues long. Trimming shortened V by 6 bases and J by 1 base, and 6 bases separated the two germline ends. CDR3 sequence reads: CSAHFQETQYF. The CDR3 coding sequence is TGCAGTGCCCACTTCCAAGAGACCCAGTACTTC.

This clonotype came up a few times. The chain combines TRBV7-9 with TRBJ2-1; 7 nucleotides line up with TRBD2. J was trimmed by 3 bases and V by 5 bases; bases with no gene match: 7. The CDR3 runs 15 residues. Germline assignment: CDR1 SEHNR and CDR2 FQNEAQ (reference sequence). The CDR3 DNA sequence: TGTGCCAGCAGCCCTTTAGGGGAGGGCTACAATGAGCAGTTCTTC. Amino acid sequence: CASSPLGEGYNEQFF.

This clonotype was observed a handful of times. The rearrangement links TRBV29-1 to TRBJ2-4, with D maybe TRBD1 (6 bases). Trimming took off 6 bases at V and 7 bases at J, with 13 bases between the two ends. In germline, CDR1 is SQVTM, CDR2 ANQGSEA. This CDR3 has 12 residues. CDR3 loop: CSVATGFNIQYF. The CDR3 bases are TGCAGCGTCGCGACAGGTTTCAACATTCAGTACTTC.

This clonotype has only a few counts. The chain links TRBV29-1 to TRBJ2-7, with a weak D call TRBD2 (8 bases). The CDR3 runs to 15 residues. Deletions cut 4 bases from V and 2 bases from J, with 18 bases between. Germline-derived CDR1 and CDR2 are SQVTM and ANQGSEA. CDR3 region: CSVVIAGTEPYEQYF. DNA of the CDR3: TGCAGCGTTGTTATAGCGGGGACAGAACCCTACGAGCAGTACTTC.

The rearrangement links TRBV7-2 to TRBJ2-7; the D is unclear. V lost 3 bases, J lost 2 bases, and 8 bases lay in between. CDR1 and CDR2 (germline): SGHTA, FQGNSA. CDR3 length: 13 amino acids. For the CDR3, the DNA is TGTGCCAGCAGCTTGGGGAAGGCCTACGAGCAGTACTTC. Encoded protein: CASSLGKAYEQYF.

The rearrangement uses TRBV4-3 and TRBJ2-2; tentatively, D is TRBD1 or TRBD2 (5 bases each). V lost 0 bases and J 12 bases, leaving 14 bases between the germline ends. The CDR3 covers 14 residues. Germline V gene lookup returns CDR1 LGHNA and CDR2 YSLEER. The CDR3 DNA is TGCGCCAGCAGCCAAGAGAGGCGGTGGGGGAAGCTGTTTTTT. It is translated as CASSQERRWGKLFF.